The source of this T cell receptor (beta chain) is a study of T cell clonotyping in hematopoietic cell transplantation. Assay: immunoSEQ multiplex PCR; the TCRdb copy retains only in-frame clones and omits some. The sample carries about 9,400 clones, roughly 85% recorded once. The CDR3 has 14 amino acids. Germline CDR1 reads LNHDA; CDR2 reads SQIVND (reference sequence). The V end lost 5 bases, the J end lost 3 bases, and 14 bases lay between the germline ends. The chain couples TRBV19 to TRBJ2-7; tentatively, D is TRBD1 (6 bases). The origin of this receptor is a male patient aged 40-55 years who had an allogeneic stem cell transplant from a related donor, so the T cells may come from the graft donor. Some clones in this sample may be carry-over from other donors' samples. Specimen: PBMCs, collected 180 days after allogeneic stem cell transplant. The chain's CDR3 is CASSPNRDNYEQYF. As DNA, the CDR3 is TGTGCCAGTAGTCCCAACCGGGACAACTACGAGCAGTACTTC.